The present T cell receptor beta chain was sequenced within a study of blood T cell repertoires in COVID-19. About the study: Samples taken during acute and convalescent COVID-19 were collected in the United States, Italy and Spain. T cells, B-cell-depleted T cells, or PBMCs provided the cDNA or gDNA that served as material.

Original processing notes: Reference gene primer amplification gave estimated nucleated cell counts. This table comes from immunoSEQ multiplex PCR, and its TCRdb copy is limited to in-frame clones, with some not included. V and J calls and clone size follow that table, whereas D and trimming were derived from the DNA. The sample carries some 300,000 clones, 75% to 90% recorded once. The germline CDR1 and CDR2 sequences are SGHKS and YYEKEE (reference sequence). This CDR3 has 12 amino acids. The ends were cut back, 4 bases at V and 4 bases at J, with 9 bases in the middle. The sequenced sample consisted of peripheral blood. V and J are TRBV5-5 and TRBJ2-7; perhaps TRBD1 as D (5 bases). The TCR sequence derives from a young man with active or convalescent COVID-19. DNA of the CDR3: TGTGCCAGCAGCGCCCAGGGTTACGAGCAGTACTTC. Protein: CASSAQGYEQYF.